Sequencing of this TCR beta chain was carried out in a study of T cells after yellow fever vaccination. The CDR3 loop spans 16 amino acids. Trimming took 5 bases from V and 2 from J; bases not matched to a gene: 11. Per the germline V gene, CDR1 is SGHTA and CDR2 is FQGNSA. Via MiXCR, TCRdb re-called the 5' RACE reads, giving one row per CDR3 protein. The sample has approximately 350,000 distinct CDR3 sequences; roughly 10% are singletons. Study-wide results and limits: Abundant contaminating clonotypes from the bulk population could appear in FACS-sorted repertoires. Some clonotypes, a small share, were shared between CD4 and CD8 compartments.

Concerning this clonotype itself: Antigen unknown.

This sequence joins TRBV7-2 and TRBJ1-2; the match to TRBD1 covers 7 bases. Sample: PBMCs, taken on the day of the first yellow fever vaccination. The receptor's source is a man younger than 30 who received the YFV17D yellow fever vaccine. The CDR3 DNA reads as TGTGCCAGCAGCACGGACAGGCGAATGGGGAACTATGGCTACACCTTC. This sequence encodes CASSTDRRMGNYGYTF.